Listed below are T cell receptor beta chains from one sample, sequenced in a study of vaccination and CD4 T cells after COVID-19. Each CDR3 protein gets one entry after TCRdb re-called the PCR reads with MiXCR. The repertoire includes around 21,000 distinct CDR3 sequences, approximately 52% of them detected once, and around 2.6% sits in the top ten. These receptors are not linked to any known antigen. Source: CD4+ T cells from blood, cultured in vitro, taken after SARS-CoV-2 vaccination. These receptors all come from a human donor who had recovered from COVID-19. CDR3s include the opening cysteine and the closing phenylalanine or tryptophan. The D gene is left open where the match is weak. Clone size is stated in some rows and not others, as once, few, many or a class when expanded.

NA,TRBV20-1,once,TRBJ2-3,CSADFGLTSTDTQYF,TGCAGTGCTGACTTCGGTCTGACTAGCACAGATACGCAGTATTTT
TRBD1,TRBV19,NA,TRBJ1-2,CASRLTGIYGYTF,TGTGCCAGTAGGCTGACAGGGATCTATGGCTACACCTTC
NA,TRBV28,NA,TRBJ2-3,CASSPPGTETSTDTQYF,TGTGCCAGCAGTCCCCCAGGGACCGAGACTAGCACAGATACGCAGTATTTT
NA,TRBV20-1,NA,TRBJ2-2,CSAKGHWNTGELFF,TGCAGTGCAAAAGGACACTGGAACACCGGGGAGCTGTTTTTT
NA,TRBV19,NA,TRBJ1-1,CASSIAASSVTEAFF,TGTGCCAGTAGTATAGCGGCATCATCTGTCACTGAAGCTTTCTTT
TRBD2,TRBV6-2/TRBV6-3,NA,TRBJ2-3,CASSLAGNTQYF,TGTGCCAGCAGCTTAGCGGGAAATACGCAGTATTTT
TRBD1,TRBV6-1,few,TRBJ1-1,CASSERTGGRSSEAFF,TGTGCCAGCAGTGAGAGGACAGGGGGCAGGAGCTCTGAAGCTTTCTTT
NA,TRBV28,NA,TRBJ2-5,CASNYQSGESQETQYF,TGTGCCAGCAATTATCAAAGCGGAGAGAGCCAAGAGACCCAGTACTTC
TRBD2,TRBV5-6,NA,TRBJ2-5,CASSLVLAGGETQYF,TGTGCCAGCAGCTTGGTGTTAGCGGGAGGAGAGACCCAGTACTTC
NA,TRBV6-2/TRBV6-3,NA,TRBJ1-5,CASSRQSVVQPQHF,TGTGCCAGCAGTCGTCAGAGCGTCGTTCAGCCCCAGCATTTT
TRBD1,TRBV6-1,NA,TRBJ1-1,CASREDRGEAFF,TGTGCCAGCAGGGAAGACAGGGGGGAAGCTTTCTTT
TRBD1,TRBV20-1,NA,TRBJ2-3,CSAESYPGTGVTDTQYF,TGCAGTGCTGAATCCTATCCCGGGACAGGGGTCACAGATACGCAGTATTTT
NA,TRBV5-4,NA,TRBJ2-3,CASSSKLDTQYF,TGTGCCAGCAGCTCGAAGTTGGATACGCAGTATTTT
NA,TRBV7-2,NA,TRBJ2-7,CASSLSGQLTEQYF,TGTGCCAGCAGCTTATCAGGACAGTTGACCGAGCAGTACTTC
TRBD2,TRBV20-1,few,TRBJ2-3,CSAPRLAGGPDTQYF,TGCAGTGCTCCTCGACTAGCGGGAGGCCCAGATACGCAGTATTTT
NA,TRBV6-5,NA,TRBJ2-1,CASSYSGFNEQFF,TGTGCCAGCAGTTACTCGGGGTTCAATGAGCAGTTCTTC
NA,TRBV20-1,few,TRBJ1-5,CSASLYRGNQPQHF,TGCAGTGCTAGTCTCTACAGGGGCAATCAGCCCCAGCATTTT
TRBD1,TRBV7-8,NA,TRBJ2-5,CASSRTGGFGETQYF,TGTGCCAGCAGTAGGACAGGGGGCTTTGGCGAGACCCAGTACTTC
TRBD1,TRBV7-2,NA,TRBJ1-5,CASSPTGSHSNQPQHF,TGTGCCAGCAGCCCGACAGGGTCCCATAGCAATCAGCCCCAGCATTTT
TRBD1,TRBV5-6,NA,TRBJ2-2,CASSLRQGALNTGELFF,TGTGCCAGCAGCCTTAGACAGGGAGCCCTTAACACCGGGGAGCTGTTTTTT
NA,TRBV20-1,NA,TRBJ1-6,CSARMGYNSPLHF,TGCAGTGCTAGAATGGGTTACAATTCACCCCTCCACTTT
NA,TRBV5-1,NA,TRBJ1-1,CASSLAAGTEAFF,TGCGCCAGCAGCTTGGCGGCGGGCACTGAAGCTTTCTTT
TRBD2,TRBV11-2,NA,TRBJ2-1,CASSFASGYNEQFF,TGTGCCAGCAGCTTTGCTAGCGGGTACAATGAGCAGTTCTTC
NA,TRBV20-1,NA,TRBJ2-5,CSARPVLSGIILQETQYF,TGCAGTGCTAGGCCGGTTCTTAGCGGAATAATCCTCCAAGAGACCCAGTACTTC
NA,TRBV6-1,few,TRBJ2-6,CASSPTWAGANVLTF,TGTGCCAGCAGCCCGACGTGGGCTGGGGCCAACGTCCTGACTTTC
NA,TRBV20-1,NA,TRBJ1-2,CSAETGSSDGYTF,TGCAGTGCCGAGACAGGAAGTTCGGATGGCTACACCTTC
NA,TRBV7-3,NA,TRBJ2-2,CASTKRINTGELFF,TGTGCCAGCACAAAGCGGATAAACACCGGGGAGCTGTTTTTC
NA,TRBV19,NA,TRBJ2-2,CASSIAGVTGELFF,TGTGCCAGTAGTATAGCAGGGGTCACCGGGGAGCTGTTTTTT
NA,TRBV20-1,NA,TRBJ2-2,CSASLSAGELFF,TGCAGTGCTAGTTTGTCTGCCGGGGAGCTGTTTTTT
NA,TRBV10-3,NA,TRBJ1-6,CAIRRDSNSPLHF,TGTGCCATACGACGGGACTCTAATTCACCCCTCCACTTT
NA,TRBV19,NA,TRBJ1-5,CASSMSPAISNQPQHF,TGTGCCAGTAGTATGAGTCCAGCCATTAGCAATCAGCCCCAGCATTTT
NA,TRBV7-2,NA,TRBJ1-2,CASSLAMGRLVYGYTF,TGTGCCAGCAGCTTAGCGATGGGCAGGCTTGTCTATGGCTACACCTTC
NA,TRBV20-1,few,TRBJ1-3,CSARDLGAAGNTIYF,TGCAGTGCTAGAGATCTGGGGGCGGCTGGAAACACCATATATTTT
NA,TRBV7-2,NA,TRBJ2-2,CASSRGATGELFF,TGTGCCAGCTCTCGGGGGGCCACCGGGGAGCTGTTTTTT
TRBD1,TRBV6-4,NA,TRBJ2-2,CASRRAGTEETGELFF,TGTGCCAGCAGGCGTGCCGGGACAGAAGAAACCGGGGAGCTGTTTTTT
NA,TRBV20-1,NA,TRBJ1-5,CSAQRSRGNQPQHF,TGCAGTGCCCAAAGATCCAGGGGCAATCAGCCCCAGCATTTT
NA,TRBV30,NA,TRBJ1-4,CARGHLGEKLFF,TGTGCCCGAGGACACTTGGGGGAAAAACTGTTTTTT
TRBD1,TRBV29-1,NA,TRBJ2-7,CSVTGQSYEQYF,TGCAGCGTTACGGGACAGTCCTACGAGCAGTACTTC
NA,TRBV14,NA,TRBJ1-6,CASSLKGDSPLHF,TGTGCCAGCAGCCTTAAGGGTGATTCACCCCTCCACTTT
NA,TRBV24-1,few,TRBJ1-2,CAPLRQNYGYTF,TGTGCCCCACTTAGACAGAACTATGGCTACACCTTC
NA,TRBV10-1,NA,TRBJ2-2,CASSERQGAGELFF,TGCGCCAGCAGTGAGCGTCAGGGAGCCGGGGAGCTGTTTTTT
NA,TRBV7-6,NA,TRBJ2-7,CASSPGLPFTYEQYF,TGTGCCAGCAGTCCGGGACTTCCTTTTACCTACGAGCAGTACTTC
TRBD2,TRBV7-2,NA,TRBJ2-3,CASSLIAGGLTDTQYF,TGTGCCAGCAGCTTAATAGCGGGGGGTCTCACAGATACGCAGTATTTT
TRBD1,TRBV6-2/TRBV6-3,NA,TRBJ1-4,CASRTGGYEKLFF,TGTGCCAGCAGGACAGGGGGGTATGAAAAACTGTTTTTT
TRBD1,TRBV19,NA,TRBJ1-5,CASSIRTGGDRVSQPQHF,TGTGCCAGTAGTATTCGGACAGGGGGCGACAGGGTGAGTCAGCCCCAGCATTTT
TRBD1,TRBV2,NA,TRBJ1-5,CASRIPGQGGGGPQHF,TGTGCCAGCAGGATACCAGGACAGGGAGGTGGTGGGCCCCAGCATTTT
NA,TRBV20-1,few,TRBJ1-1,CSARDEWGTEAFF,TGCAGTGCTAGAGACGAGTGGGGAACTGAAGCTTTCTTT
NA,TRBV6-1,few,TRBJ1-5,CASSLGGYGNQPQHF,TGTGCCAGCAGTCTGGGTGGGTACGGCAATCAGCCCCAGCATTTT
NA,TRBV30,NA,TRBJ1-5,CAWSVLGGGQPQHF,TGTGCCTGGAGTGTACTTGGGGGAGGTCAGCCCCAGCATTTT
NA,TRBV4-1,NA,TRBJ1-2,CASSQGRGNGYTF,TGCGCCAGCAGCCAAGGGCGGGGGAATGGCTACACCTTC
NA,TRBV2,NA,TRBJ1-5,CASTDGRPQPQHF,TGTGCCAGTACGGACGGGCGACCTCAGCCCCAGCATTTT
TRBD1,TRBV7-9,NA,TRBJ2-3,CASTIVGQRPTDTQYF,TGTGCCAGCACAATCGTGGGACAGCGTCCCACAGATACGCAGTATTTT
TRBD1,TRBV20-1,few,TRBJ1-2,CSARVGQGNSGYTF,TGCAGTGCTAGAGTAGGACAGGGGAACAGTGGCTACACCTTC
TRBD1,TRBV24-1,once,TRBJ2-1,CATSDRTGGHNEQFF,TGTGCCACCAGTGATCGGACAGGGGGCCACAATGAGCAGTTCTTC
TRBD2,TRBV7-2,once,TRBJ2-1,CASTPSGGESYNEQFF,TGTGCCAGCACCCCTAGCGGGGGAGAATCATACAATGAGCAGTTCTTC
TRBD1,TRBV19,NA,TRBJ1-2,CASSPRDRGGYTF,TGTGCCAGTAGTCCCCGGGACAGGGGTGGCTACACCTTC
NA,TRBV15,NA,TRBJ1-6,CATSRDLAGKPINSPLHF,TGTGCCACCAGCAGAGATCTGGCAGGGAAACCTATTAATTCACCCCTCCACTTT
NA,TRBV11-2,NA,TRBJ1-6,CASSPLSGYNSPLHF,TGTGCCAGCAGTCCCCTTTCAGGTTATAATTCACCCCTCCACTTT
NA,TRBV20-1,NA,TRBJ2-3,CSARGAVPGKVDTQYF,TGCAGTGCCCGAGGTGCAGTTCCGGGGAAGGTCGATACGCAGTATTTT
NA,TRBV19,few,TRBJ1-5,CATDDKGQLTQPQHF,TGTGCCACCGACGATAAAGGACAGCTCACTCAGCCCCAGCATTTT